The rows below give T cell receptor beta chains drawn from one sample of a study of breast tumors, draining lymph nodes, adjacent tissues. TCRdb reanalysed the multiplex PCR reads using MiXCR and keeps one entry per CDR3 protein. There are over 250,000 distinct CDR3 sequences in the sample; about 33% occur only once, and around 1% lies in the top ten. The sequenced sample consisted of axillary lymph node tissue. These receptors all come from a female donor with breast cancer. Some clones in this sample may be carry-over from other donors' samples. Each CDR3 is given with its conserved first and last residue. A D gene is named only where the DNA matches it firmly. Clone size is shown for a subset of rows, as once, few, many or a class of expanded clone.

V: TRBV20-1; size: many; D: .; J: TRBJ1-5; CDR3: CSAQRGGGGNQPQHF; DNA: TGCAGTGCCCAAAGGGGGGGGGGCGGTAATCAGCCCCAGCATTTT
V: TRBV18; size: few; D: .; J: TRBJ2-2; CDR3: CASSPSENTGELFF; DNA: TGTGCCAGCTCACCTTCGGAGAACACCGGGGAGCTGTTTTTT
V: TRBV24-1; size: .; D: TRBD2; J: TRBJ2-6; CDR3: CATSEGSGRAHSVLTF; DNA: TGTGCCACCAGTGAGGGGAGCGGGAGGGCGCATTCCGTCCTGACTTTC
V: TRBV27; size: once; D: TRBD1; J: TRBJ1-4; CDR3: CASSPQGLSNEKLFF; DNA: TGTGCCAGCAGTCCACAGGGGCTCTCTAATGAAAAACTGTTTTTT
V: TRBV12-3/TRBV12-4; size: few; D: .; J: TRBJ2-2; CDR3: CASSFRGAFNAGELFF; DNA: TGTGCCAGCAGTTTTAGGGGGGCCTTTAACGCCGGGGAGCTGTTTTTT
V: TRBV7-3; size: many; D: .; J: TRBJ1-5; CDR3: CASTGAPLIRGYQPQHF; DNA: TGTGCCAGCACGGGGGCGCCCCTCATAAGGGGATATCAGCCCCAGCATTTT
V: TRBV6-2/TRBV6-3; size: few; D: TRBD1; J: TRBJ2-2; CDR3: CASKQGLTGELFF; DNA: TGTGCCAGCAAACAGGGGCTCACCGGGGAGCTGTTTTTT
V: TRBV3-1; size: .; D: .; J: TRBJ2-3; CDR3: CASSVTWTVTDTQYF; DNA: TGTGCCAGCAGCGTAACATGGACGGTGACAGATACGCAGTATTTT
V: TRBV11-2; size: many; D: .; J: TRBJ2-7; CDR3: CASSLEAGTYEQYF; DNA: TGTGCCAGCAGCTTAGAGGCCGGAACCTACGAGCAGTACTTC
V: TRBV7-2; size: .; D: TRBD1; J: TRBJ1-6; CDR3: CASSPGQGSPLHF; DNA: TGTGCCAGCAGCCCAGGACAGGGTTCACCCCTCCACTTT
V: TRBV5-1; size: few; D: .; J: TRBJ1-1; CDR3: CASSLAAGPMNTEAFF; DNA: TGCGCCAGCAGCTTGGCGGCAGGGCCCATGAACACTGAAGCTTTCTTT
V: TRBV12-3/TRBV12-4; size: many; D: .; J: TRBJ1-5; CDR3: CASSLVRGSNQPQHF; DNA: TGTGCCAGCAGTTTAGTGCGGGGGAGCAATCAGCCCCAGCATTTT
V: TRBV24-1; size: many; D: TRBD1; J: TRBJ2-5; CDR3: CATSDWDRGGETQYF; DNA: TGTGCCACCAGTGATTGGGACAGGGGAGGGGAGACCCAGTACTTC
V: TRBV10-3; size: .; D: .; J: TRBJ1-4; CDR3: CAITIPGDTATNEKLFF; DNA: TGTGCCATCACTATCCCCGGGGACACTGCAACTAATGAAAAACTGTTTTTT
V: TRBV30; size: many; D: TRBD2; J: TRBJ2-1; CDR3: CAWSVLAGGRGEQFF; DNA: TGTGCCTGGAGTGTACTCGCGGGAGGACGTGGTGAGCAGTTCTTC
V: TRBV4-2; size: many; D: TRBD2; J: TRBJ2-2; CDR3: CASSRIAGAGNGELFF; DNA: TGTGCCAGCAGCCGAATAGCGGGAGCGGGCAACGGGGAGCTGTTTTTT
V: TRBV28; size: few; D: TRBD2; J: TRBJ2-1; CDR3: CASSYSGNRPEQFF; DNA: TGTGCCAGCAGCTATAGCGGGAACCGGCCTGAGCAGTTCTTC
V: TRBV30; size: many; D: .; J: TRBJ1-5; CDR3: CAWATDSNQPQHF; DNA: TGTGCCTGGGCGACAGATAGCAATCAGCCCCAGCATTTT
V: TRBV20-1; size: many; D: .; J: TRBJ2-3; CDR3: CSAISVTDTQYF; DNA: TGCAGTGCGATTAGCGTCACAGATACGCAGTATTTT
V: TRBV3-1; size: .; D: .; J: TRBJ2-7; CDR3: CASSRIGQSYEQYF; DNA: TGTGCCAGCAGCCGAATTGGACAGTCCTACGAGCAGTACTTC
V: TRBV27; size: .; D: .; J: TRBJ1-2; CDR3: CASSLFGHRRDYGYTF; DNA: TGTGCCAGCAGTTTATTTGGCCACCGCAGGGACTATGGCTACACCTTC
V: TRBV24-1; size: many; D: TRBD2; J: TRBJ2-1; CDR3: CATSDWTSGSFDEQFF; DNA: TGTGCCACCAGTGATTGGACTAGCGGGAGCTTTGATGAGCAGTTCTTC
V: TRBV5-5; size: .; D: .; J: TRBJ1-5; CDR3: CASSLGGQTQHF; DNA: TGTGCCAGCAGCTTGGGGGGTCAGACCCAGCATTTT
V: TRBV29-1; size: many; D: TRBD1; J: TRBJ1-5; CDR3: CSVRTGGDQPQHF; DNA: TGCAGCGTTAGGACAGGGGGGGATCAGCCCCAGCATTTT
V: TRBV19; size: many; D: TRBD2; J: TRBJ2-7; CDR3: CASSTPGGDHEQYF; DNA: TGTGCCAGTAGTACCCCTGGGGGGGACCACGAGCAGTACTTC